The rows below give T cell receptor beta chains drawn from one sample of a study of technical replicates of blood from several donors. The protocol was immunoSEQ multiplex PCR, while the TCRdb copy is restricted to in-frame clones and leaves out a portion. The sample has around 72,000 clones; approximately 98% are singletons. Sequencing input: T cells isolated from PBMCs. These TCRs come from a human donor in good health. Each CDR3 is given with its conserved first and last residue. Fields, in order: J gene, D gene, V gene, clone size, CDR3 protein, CDR3 DNA. A D gene is named only where the DNA matches it firmly. Clone size is given for some rows only: seen once, a few or many times, or a class if the clone is expanded.

j_gene: TRBJ2-7; d_gene: TRBD2; v_gene: TRBV5-6; abundance: -; CDR3aa: CASSPGTTSYEQYF; CDR3nt: TGTGCCAGCAGCCCCGGGACTACGAGCTACGAGCAGTACTTC
j_gene: TRBJ1-4; d_gene: -; v_gene: TRBV4-1; abundance: -; CDR3aa: CASSQHSRGSLNEKLFF; CDR3nt: TGCGCCAGCAGCCAACACTCAAGGGGGTCTCTTAATGAAAAACTGTTTTTT
j_gene: TRBJ1-1; d_gene: -; v_gene: TRBV9; abundance: -; CDR3aa: CASSVSMNTEAFF; CDR3nt: TGTGCCAGCAGCGTTTCTATGAACACTGAAGCTTTCTTT
j_gene: TRBJ1-1; d_gene: -; v_gene: TRBV6-4; abundance: -; CDR3aa: CASSDVLISREDTEAFF; CDR3nt: TGTGCCAGCAGTGACGTGTTGATATCGAGAGAGGACACTGAAGCTTTCTTT
j_gene: TRBJ2-7; d_gene: -; v_gene: TRBV6-6; abundance: -; CDR3aa: CASSSTGTYEQYF; CDR3nt: TGTGCCAGCAGCTCCACAGGCACCTACGAGCAGTACTTC
j_gene: TRBJ1-2; d_gene: TRBD1; v_gene: TRBV7-3; abundance: -; CDR3aa: CASSLTGNGGYTF; CDR3nt: TGTGCCAGCAGCTTGACAGGGAACGGTGGCTACACCTTC
j_gene: TRBJ1-1; d_gene: -; v_gene: TRBV27; abundance: -; CDR3aa: CASSLSMGHTEAFF; CDR3nt: TGTGCCAGCAGTTTATCGATGGGCCACACTGAAGCTTTCTTT
j_gene: TRBJ2-1; d_gene: TRBD2; v_gene: TRBV6-1; abundance: -; CDR3aa: CASSEDPLAGYNEQFF; CDR3nt: TGTGCCAGCAGTGAAGATCCCCTAGCGGGCTACAATGAGCAGTTCTTC
j_gene: TRBJ1-1; d_gene: -; v_gene: TRBV2; abundance: -; CDR3aa: CASIRVEAFF; CDR3nt: TGTGCCTCCATCCGGGTAGAAGCTTTCTTT
j_gene: TRBJ2-1; d_gene: -; v_gene: TRBV30; abundance: -; CDR3aa: CACDGSSYNEQFF; CDR3nt: TGTGCCTGCGACGGGAGCTCCTACAATGAGCAGTTCTTC
j_gene: TRBJ1-5; d_gene: TRBD1; v_gene: TRBV7-9; abundance: once; CDR3aa: CASSLTGDQPQHF; CDR3nt: TGTGCCAGCAGCCTGACAGGGGATCAGCCCCAGCATTTT
j_gene: TRBJ1-5; d_gene: -; v_gene: TRBV6-5; abundance: -; CDR3aa: CASSYNRDQPQHF; CDR3nt: TGTGCCAGCAGTTACAACAGGGATCAGCCCCAGCATTTT
j_gene: TRBJ1-5; d_gene: -; v_gene: TRBV11-3; abundance: -; CDR3aa: CASSWAGDQPQHF; CDR3nt: TGTGCCAGCAGCTGGGCAGGGGATCAGCCCCAGCATTTT
j_gene: TRBJ1-5; d_gene: -; v_gene: TRBV30; abundance: once; CDR3aa: CAWSVLFSNQPQHF; CDR3nt: TGTGCCTGGAGCGTACTGTTTAGCAATCAGCCCCAGCATTTT
j_gene: TRBJ2-3; d_gene: -; v_gene: TRBV4-1; abundance: -; CDR3aa: CASSQEASAKITDTQYF; CDR3nt: TGCGCCAGCAGCCAAGAGGCTAGCGCAAAAATCACAGATACGCAGTATTTT
j_gene: TRBJ1-3; d_gene: -; v_gene: TRBV7-2; abundance: -; CDR3aa: CASSLEQGWGNTIYF; CDR3nt: TGTGCCAGCAGCTTAGAACAGGGTTGGGGAAACACCATATATTTT
j_gene: TRBJ1-2; d_gene: -; v_gene: TRBV2; abundance: -; CDR3aa: CARRLDSIDNYGYTF; CDR3nt: TGTGCCAGGAGGCTGGATAGTATCGACAACTATGGCTACACCTTC
j_gene: TRBJ1-5; d_gene: -; v_gene: TRBV28; abundance: once; CDR3aa: CASTGANQPQHF; CDR3nt: TGTGCCAGCACCGGAGCCAATCAGCCCCAGCATTTT
j_gene: TRBJ2-3; d_gene: TRBD1; v_gene: TRBV7-2; abundance: -; CDR3aa: CASSLAQGNTDTQYF; CDR3nt: TGTGCCAGCAGCTTAGCACAGGGGAACACAGATACGCAGTATTTT
j_gene: TRBJ1-2; d_gene: -; v_gene: TRBV6-5; abundance: few; CDR3aa: CASSYLRQTLFYTF; CDR3nt: TGTGCCAGCAGTTACTTGAGGCAGACTTTGTTCTACACCTTC
j_gene: TRBJ2-7; d_gene: TRBD2; v_gene: TRBV30; abundance: -; CDR3aa: CAWSKWEGEQYF; CDR3nt: TGTGCCTGGAGTAAGTGGGAGGGCGAGCAGTACTTC
j_gene: TRBJ2-2; d_gene: -; v_gene: TRBV2; abundance: once; CDR3aa: CASIASTGELFF; CDR3nt: TGTGCCAGCATAGCGAGCACCGGGGAGCTGTTTTTT
j_gene: TRBJ1-1; d_gene: TRBD1; v_gene: TRBV6-1; abundance: -; CDR3aa: CASSGDRVNTEAFF; CDR3nt: TGTGCCAGCAGTGGGGACAGGGTTAACACTGAAGCTTTCTTT
j_gene: TRBJ1-2; d_gene: -; v_gene: TRBV25-1; abundance: -; CDR3aa: CASSEGPGYYGYTF; CDR3nt: TGTGCCAGCAGTGAGGGGCCTGGATACTATGGCTACACCTTC
j_gene: TRBJ2-3; d_gene: TRBD2; v_gene: TRBV10-3; abundance: -; CDR3aa: CAIGLAGTDTQYF; CDR3nt: TGTGCCATAGGACTAGCGGGCACAGATACGCAGTATTTT
j_gene: TRBJ1-1; d_gene: -; v_gene: TRBV27; abundance: once; CDR3aa: CASSVLENTEAFF; CDR3nt: TGTGCCAGCAGCGTTCTAGAGAACACTGAAGCTTTCTTT
j_gene: TRBJ1-3; d_gene: -; v_gene: TRBV28; abundance: -; CDR3aa: CASSSLGGAGNTIYF; CDR3nt: TGTGCCAGCAGTTCGCTGGGGGGGGCTGGAAACACCATATATTTT
j_gene: TRBJ1-1; d_gene: TRBD1; v_gene: TRBV7-3; abundance: -; CDR3aa: CASSLIDRDTEAFF; CDR3nt: TGTGCCAGCAGCTTAATAGACAGGGACACTGAAGCTTTCTTT
j_gene: TRBJ1-1; d_gene: -; v_gene: TRBV9; abundance: -; CDR3aa: CASSVVPGPAEAFF; CDR3nt: TGTGCCAGCAGCGTAGTACCAGGGCCGGCAGAAGCTTTCTTT
j_gene: TRBJ1-5; d_gene: -; v_gene: TRBV27; abundance: -; CDR3aa: CASSLTGRDQPQHF; CDR3nt: TGTGCCAGCAGTTTAACAGGGAGGGATCAGCCCCAGCATTTT
j_gene: TRBJ2-5; d_gene: -; v_gene: TRBV6-5; abundance: -; CDR3aa: CASRRTQLAETQYF; CDR3nt: TGTGCCAGCAGGCGCACTCAACTAGCCGAGACCCAGTACTTC
j_gene: TRBJ2-2; d_gene: -; v_gene: TRBV19; abundance: -; CDR3aa: CASSRQGLTGELFF; CDR3nt: TGTGCCAGTAGTAGGCAGGGGCTAACCGGGGAGCTGTTTTTT
j_gene: TRBJ2-3; d_gene: TRBD2; v_gene: TRBV7-2; abundance: -; CDR3aa: CASSLGLARSTDTQYF; CDR3nt: TGTGCCAGCAGCTTAGGACTAGCGAGAAGCACAGATACGCAGTATTTT
j_gene: TRBJ2-3; d_gene: TRBD2; v_gene: TRBV11-2; abundance: -; CDR3aa: CASSLGLAGETDTQYF; CDR3nt: TGTGCCAGCAGCTTAGGACTAGCGGGGGAGACAGATACGCAGTATTTT
j_gene: TRBJ2-5; d_gene: -; v_gene: TRBV14; abundance: -; CDR3aa: CASSQERGTFQETQYF; CDR3nt: TGTGCCAGCAGCCAAGAAAGAGGGACATTCCAAGAGACCCAGTACTTC
j_gene: TRBJ1-1; d_gene: -; v_gene: TRBV7-3; abundance: -; CDR3aa: CASSPGILNTEAFF; CDR3nt: TGTGCCAGCAGTCCCGGGATCCTCAACACTGAAGCTTTCTTT
j_gene: TRBJ2-2; d_gene: -; v_gene: TRBV18; abundance: -; CDR3aa: CASSSQGNTGELFF; CDR3nt: TGTGCCAGCTCATCGCAGGGGAACACCGGGGAGCTGTTTTTT
j_gene: TRBJ2-5; d_gene: -; v_gene: TRBV15; abundance: -; CDR3aa: CATSRDRAETQYF; CDR3nt: TGTGCCACCAGCAGAGACAGGGCAGAGACCCAGTACTTC
j_gene: TRBJ1-2; d_gene: -; v_gene: TRBV19; abundance: -; CDR3aa: CASSPTDGPYNYGYTF; CDR3nt: TGTGCCAGTAGTCCGACAGACGGACCGTATAACTATGGCTACACCTTC
j_gene: TRBJ1-1; d_gene: TRBD1; v_gene: TRBV30; abundance: -; CDR3aa: CAWSTTGGRVNTEAFF; CDR3nt: TGTGCCTGGAGTACGACAGGGGGCCGAGTGAACACTGAAGCTTTCTTT
j_gene: TRBJ2-1; d_gene: TRBD2; v_gene: TRBV7-9; abundance: -; CDR3aa: CASSPAGDSERGDYNEQFF; CDR3nt: TGTGCCAGCAGCCCCGCTGGGGACTCCGAACGGGGGGACTACAATGAGCAGTTCTTC
j_gene: TRBJ2-2; d_gene: -; v_gene: TRBV29-1; abundance: -; CDR3aa: CSVDADTGELFF; CDR3nt: TGCAGCGTTGACGCAGACACCGGGGAGCTGTTTTTT
j_gene: TRBJ2-5; d_gene: TRBD2; v_gene: TRBV29-1; abundance: -; CDR3aa: CSPLGLAGDETQYF; CDR3nt: TGCAGCCCCTTAGGACTAGCGGGGGATGAGACCCAGTACTTC
j_gene: TRBJ2-1; d_gene: TRBD2; v_gene: TRBV4-1; abundance: -; CDR3aa: CASSQPGLGSYNEQFF; CDR3nt: TGCGCCAGCAGCCAACCTGGACTAGGTTCGTACAATGAGCAGTTCTTC
j_gene: TRBJ1-2; d_gene: -; v_gene: TRBV29-1; abundance: -; CDR3aa: CSVEDTVYLNYGYTF; CDR3nt: TGCAGCGTTGAAGACACAGTGTATCTAAACTATGGCTACACCTTC
j_gene: TRBJ1-1; d_gene: TRBD1; v_gene: TRBV9; abundance: -; CDR3aa: CASSAPVAGGTEAFF; CDR3nt: TGTGCCAGCAGCGCCCCTGTTGCAGGGGGGACTGAAGCTTTCTTT
j_gene: TRBJ2-7; d_gene: -; v_gene: TRBV6-1; abundance: once; CDR3aa: CASSEAFRNKYF; CDR3nt: TGTGCCAGCAGTGAAGCCTTCAGGAATAAGTACTTC
j_gene: TRBJ2-3; d_gene: -; v_gene: TRBV6-5; abundance: -; CDR3aa: CASREGLQFTDTQYF; CDR3nt: TGTGCCAGCAGAGAGGGACTCCAATTCACAGATACGCAGTATTTT
j_gene: TRBJ1-2; d_gene: TRBD1; v_gene: TRBV9; abundance: -; CDR3aa: CASSVGQGAAYGYTF; CDR3nt: TGTGCCAGCAGCGTCGGACAGGGGGCAGCCTATGGCTACACCTTC